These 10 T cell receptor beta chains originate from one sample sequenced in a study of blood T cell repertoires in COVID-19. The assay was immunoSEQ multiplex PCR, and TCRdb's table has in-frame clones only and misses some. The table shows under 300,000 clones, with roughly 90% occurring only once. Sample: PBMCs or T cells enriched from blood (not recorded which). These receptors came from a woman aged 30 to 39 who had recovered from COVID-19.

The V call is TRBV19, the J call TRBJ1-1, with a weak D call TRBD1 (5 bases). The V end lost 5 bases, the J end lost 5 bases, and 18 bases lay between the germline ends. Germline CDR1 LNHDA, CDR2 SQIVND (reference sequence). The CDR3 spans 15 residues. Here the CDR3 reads CASSARTSLGTEAFF. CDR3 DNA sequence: TGTGCCAGTAGTGCCCGGACAAGTCTGGGGACTGAAGCTTTCTTT.

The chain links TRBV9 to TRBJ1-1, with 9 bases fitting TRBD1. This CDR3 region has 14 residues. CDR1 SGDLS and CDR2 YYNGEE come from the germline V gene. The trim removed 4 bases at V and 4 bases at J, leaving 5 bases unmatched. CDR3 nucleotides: TGTGCCAGCAGCCTGGGACAGGGCTCCACTGAAGCTTTCTTT. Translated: CASSLGQGSTEAFF.

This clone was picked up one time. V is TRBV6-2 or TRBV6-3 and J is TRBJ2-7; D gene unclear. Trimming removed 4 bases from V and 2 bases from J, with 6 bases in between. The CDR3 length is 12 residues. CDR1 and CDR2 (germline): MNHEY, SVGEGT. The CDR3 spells CASSSWPYEQYF. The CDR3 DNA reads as TGTGCCAGCAGTTCCTGGCCCTACGAGCAGTACTTC.

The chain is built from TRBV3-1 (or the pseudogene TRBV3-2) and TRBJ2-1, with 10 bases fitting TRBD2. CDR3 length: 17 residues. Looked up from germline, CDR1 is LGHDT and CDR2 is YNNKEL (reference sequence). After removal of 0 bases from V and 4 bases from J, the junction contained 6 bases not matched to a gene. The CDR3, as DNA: TGTGCCAGCAGCCAAGACAGTCAGCGGGGGGGATACAATGAGCAGTTCTTC. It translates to CASSQDSQRGGYNEQFF.

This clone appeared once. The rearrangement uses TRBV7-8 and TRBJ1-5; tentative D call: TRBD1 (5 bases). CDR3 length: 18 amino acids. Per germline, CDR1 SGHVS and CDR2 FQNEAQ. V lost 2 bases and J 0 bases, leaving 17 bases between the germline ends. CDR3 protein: CASSLITEGGDSNQPQHF. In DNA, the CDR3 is TGTGCCAGCAGCTTAATTACGGAGGGAGGGGATAGCAATCAGCCCCAGCATTTT.

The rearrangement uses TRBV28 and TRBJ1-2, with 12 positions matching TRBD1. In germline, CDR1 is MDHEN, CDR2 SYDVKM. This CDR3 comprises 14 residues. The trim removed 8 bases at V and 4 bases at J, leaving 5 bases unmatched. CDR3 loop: CASWDRGRGYGYTF. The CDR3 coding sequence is TGTGCCAGCTGGGACAGGGGGCGAGGCTATGGCTACACCTTC.

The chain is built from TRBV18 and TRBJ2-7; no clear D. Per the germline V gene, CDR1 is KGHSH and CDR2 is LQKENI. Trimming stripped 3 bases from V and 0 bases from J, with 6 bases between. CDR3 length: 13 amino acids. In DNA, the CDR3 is TGTGCCAGCTCACCTAGGAGCTCCTACGAGCAGTACTTC. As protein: CASSPRSSYEQYF.

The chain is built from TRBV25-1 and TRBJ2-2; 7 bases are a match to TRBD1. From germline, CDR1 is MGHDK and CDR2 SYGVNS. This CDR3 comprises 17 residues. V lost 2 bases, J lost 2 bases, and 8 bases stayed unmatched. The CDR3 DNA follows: TGTGCCAGCAGTGAAGGGCCGGGACAGCTTAACACCGGGGAGCTGTTTTTT. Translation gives CASSEGPGQLNTGELFF.

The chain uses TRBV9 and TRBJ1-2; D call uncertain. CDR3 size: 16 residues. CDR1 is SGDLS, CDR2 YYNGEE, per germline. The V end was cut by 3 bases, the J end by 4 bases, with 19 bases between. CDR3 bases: TGTGCCAGCAGCGCCGGTACGATACCCCTAGGCTATGGCTACACCTTC. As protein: CASSAGTIPLGYGYTF.

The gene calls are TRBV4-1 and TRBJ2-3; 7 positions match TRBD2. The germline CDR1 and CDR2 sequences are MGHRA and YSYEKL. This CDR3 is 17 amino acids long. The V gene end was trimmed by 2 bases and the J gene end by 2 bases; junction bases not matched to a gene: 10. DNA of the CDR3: TGCGCCAGCAGCCAAATACCCGGACTAGGGGCCACAGATACGCAGTATTTT. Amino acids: CASSQIPGLGATDTQYF.